The text below deals with one T cell receptor beta chain. The antigen is unknown. The data belong to a study of vaccination and CD4 T cells after COVID-19. Study-level results: Early post-infection timepoints were missing, and relatively few convalescent patients were studied.

Sequencing of cultured CD4+ T cell DNA used the Oncomine TCR Beta short-read assay. Investigators isolated genomic DNA from cultured CD4+ T cells. A single record per CDR3 protein comes from TCRdb applying MiXCR to the PCR reads. Found here are roughly 16,000 distinct CDR3 sequences, roughly 63% of them singletons; the top ten hold 12%. Treatment in this sample: approximately nine-day PBMC culture with coronavirus spike peptide pools or control peptides (ViraFEST assay). The V segment lost 4 bases and the J segment 0 bases; nucleotides outside the gene matches: 4. This CDR3 comprises 15 residues. Germline V gene lookup returns CDR1 MDHEN and CDR2 SYDVKM.

The sequence was collected from a human donor who had recovered from COVID-19. This chain connects TRBV28 to TRBJ2-7; 9 nucleotides match TRBD1. What was sequenced was CD4+ T cells from blood, cultured in vitro. Written as DNA, the CDR3 is TGTGCCAGCAGTTCGCCGGGACAGGGCTCCTACGAGCAGTACTTC. Translation: CASSSPGQGSYEQYF.